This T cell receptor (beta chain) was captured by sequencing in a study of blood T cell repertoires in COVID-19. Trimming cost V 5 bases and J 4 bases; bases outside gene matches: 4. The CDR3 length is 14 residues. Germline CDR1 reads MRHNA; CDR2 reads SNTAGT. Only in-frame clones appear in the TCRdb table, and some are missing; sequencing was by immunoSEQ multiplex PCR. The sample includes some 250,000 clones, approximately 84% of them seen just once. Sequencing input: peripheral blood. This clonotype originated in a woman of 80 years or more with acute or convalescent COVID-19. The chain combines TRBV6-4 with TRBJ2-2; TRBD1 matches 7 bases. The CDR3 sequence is CASSKAGGTGELFF. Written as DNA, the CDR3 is TGTGCCAGCAGTAAGGCAGGGGGCACCGGGGAGCTGTTTTTT.